Following are 14 T cell receptor beta chains from one sample sequenced in a study of spatial heterogeneity in lung cancer. MiXCR, run by TCRdb on the 5' RACE reads, gives a single entry per CDR3 protein. The profile shows over 9,500 distinct CDR3 sequences, less than 4% of them singletons. Sample time point: sample taken at primary tumor resection. No cells were sorted before sequencing. The whole RNA sequenced was extracted from tumor, nontumor lung or frozen PBMC. Sequencing used PBMCs, obtained at surgery. The source is a female donor with early-stage non-small cell lung cancer.

This clonotype has a count of ten or more. This beta chain lies outside the target of a library built for alpha chains; its clone size means little. The chain carries TRBV5-1 and TRBJ2-2; tentatively, D is TRBD2 (5 bases). This CDR3 has 14 amino acids. Per the germline V gene, CDR1 is SGHRS and CDR2 is YFSETQ. V was trimmed by 2 bases and J by 2 bases, leaving 7 bases between them. The DNA for the CDR3 is TGCGCCAGCAGCTTTGAGGGAAACACCGGGGAGCTGTTTTTT. Translating it yields CASSFEGNTGELFF.

This clonotype was seen ten or more times. Found in a library prepared for alpha chains, this beta chain is an off-target read, and its abundance has little meaning. This rearrangement joins TRBV20-1 to TRBJ2-3, with 8 bases aligning to TRBD1. Looked up from germline, CDR1 is DFQATT and CDR2 is SNEGSKA (reference sequence). This CDR3 is built from 16 residues. The ends lost 2 bases at V and 4 bases at J; junction bases unmatched: 11. CDR3 sequence: CSARLAGQGGSDTQYF. In DNA form, the CDR3 reads TGCAGTGCTAGATTAGCCGGACAGGGAGGTTCAGATACGCAGTATTTT.

This clonotype was recorded many times. Found in a library prepared for alpha chains, this beta chain is an off-target read, and its abundance has little meaning. DNA of the CDR3: TGTGCCAGCAGCTCGTTCGCAGATACGCAGTATTTT. Translation: CASSSFADTQYF. The V and J genes are TRBV7-2 and TRBJ2-3; D remains ambiguous. The V gene's germline CDR1 is SGHTA and CDR2 FQGNSA. V lost 4 bases and J lost 4, with 6 bases in between. This CDR3 is 12 amino acids long.

The sample holds many counts of this clonotype. Because the library targeted alpha chains, this beta chain is an off-target read whose size means little. The genes are TRBV7-2 and TRBJ2-5; D ambiguous. There are 15 residues in the CDR3. The V gene lost 1 base and the J gene lost 3 bases, with 12 bases spanning the gap. Germline V CDR1 and CDR2: SGHTA, FQGNSA. CDR3 amino acids: CASSLVAATKETQYF. The CDR3 nucleotides are TGTGCCAGCAGCTTAGTTGCAGCTACCAAAGAGACCCAGTACTTC.

This clonotype occurred many times. As an off-target read in a library built for alpha chains, this beta chain has a frequency of little significance. The chain joins TRBV7-3 to TRBJ2-5, with TRBD2 matching over 10 bases. CDR3 length equals 19 residues. Looked up from germline, CDR1 is SGHTA and CDR2 is FQGTGA. Trimming took 9 bases from V and 3 from J; bases not matched to a gene: 22. The CDR3 is CAREICPRLAGAGEETQYF. CDR3 DNA: TGTGCCAGAGAAATATGTCCGCGCCTAGCGGGAGCAGGGGAAGAGACCCAGTACTTC.

This clonotype has ten or more counts. A library prepared for alpha chains yielded this beta chain as an off-target read; its size is of little meaning. This chain uses TRBV2 with TRBJ2-5; 11 nucleotides match TRBD2. This CDR3 has 13 residues. Germline V CDR1 and CDR2: SNHLY, FYNNEI. J lost 5 bases, V lost 4 bases, and 0 bases had no gene match. As DNA, the CDR3 is TGTGCCAGCAGTGGACTAGCGGGGGAGACCCAGTACTTC. The encoded protein is CASSGLAGETQYF.

This clonotype has a count of ten or more. Being off target in a library aimed at alpha chains, this beta chain has a size of little meaning. The CDR3: CASSQDGASGVTDTQYF. The CDR3 DNA sequence: TGTGCCAGCAGCCAGGATGGGGCTAGCGGGGTCACAGATACGCAGTATTTT. The J gene is TRBJ2-3, the V gene TRBV4-2, with 9 bases aligning to TRBD2. Germline CDR1 LGHNA, CDR2 YNFKEQ. Unmatched junction bases numbered 9, after V lost 3 bases and J lost 2 bases. CDR3 size: 17 residues.

At least ten counts were recorded for this clonotype. This beta chain represents an off-target read in a library built for alpha chains; its size is of limited meaning. This chain joins TRBV2 and TRBJ2-7; 7 bases align to TRBD1. Trimming removed 6 bases from V and 6 bases from J; junction bases left unmatched: 5. CDR3 length: 12 amino acids. Germline assignment: CDR1 SNHLY and CDR2 FYNNEI. This CDR3 reads CASSTTGVEQYF. In DNA form, the CDR3 reads TGTGCCAGCAGCACTACAGGGGTCGAGCAGTACTTC.

Many counts were recorded for this clonotype. As an off-target read in a library built for alpha chains, this beta chain has a frequency of little significance. This chain links TRBV4-3 with TRBJ2-3; D tentatively reads TRBD1 or TRBD2 (5 bases each). This CDR3 contains 15 residues. Trimming took off 3 bases at V and 2 bases at J, with 12 bases between the two ends. Per the germline V gene, CDR1 is LGHNA and CDR2 is YSLEER. This CDR3 is CASSHRDQNTDTQYF. CDR3 coding DNA: TGCGCCAGCAGCCATCGGGACCAAAACACAGATACGCAGTATTTT.

This clonotype was picked up many times. Because the library targeted alpha chains, this beta chain is an off-target read whose size means little. The rearrangement uses TRBV4-3 and TRBJ1-4; D may be TRBD1 (5 bases). The CDR3 length is 16 residues. Trimming took 0 bases from V and 1 from J, leaving 9 bases between them. Germline-derived CDR1 and CDR2 are LGHNA and YSLEER. CDR3 in DNA: TGCGCCAGCAGCCAAGATAACGGGGGAACTAATGAAAAACTGTTTTTT. Protein sequence: CASSQDNGGTNEKLFF.

At least ten counts were recorded for this clonotype. Its ends do not fully match the called genes, so a read error is possible. This beta chain lies outside the target of a library built for alpha chains; its clone size means little. The chain employs TRBV4-2 and TRBJ2-3; 9 bases map to TRBD2. The CDR3 is made up of 18 amino acids. Germline-derived CDR1 and CDR2 are LGHNA and YNFKEQ. The DNA for the CDR3 is TGTGCCAGCAGCCAAGAACCTAGCGGGATAGGTAGCAGAGATACGCAGTATTTT. Protein product: CASSQEPSGIGSRDTQYF.

This clonotype was counted ten times or more. Found in a library prepared for alpha chains, this beta chain is an off-target read, and its abundance has little meaning. V is TRBV7-8 and J is TRBJ2-5; 12 bases align to TRBD2. CDR3 length: 17 residues. Germline V CDR1 and CDR2: SGHVS, FQNEAQ. J lost 0 bases, V lost 5 bases, and 7 bases had no gene match. CDR3 DNA: TGTGCCAGCAGCACTAGCGGGGGGCCCATTAACCAAGAGACCCAGTACTTC. It is translated as CASSTSGGPINQETQYF.

Ten or more counts support this clonotype. This beta chain lies outside the target of a library built for alpha chains; its clone size means little. The V call is TRBV24-1, the J call TRBJ2-7; D might be TRBD1 (5 bases). V was clipped by 1 base and J by 7 bases, with 7 bases between them. Germline loops: CDR1 KGHDR, CDR2 SFDVKD. The CDR3 length is 12 residues. CDR3 loop: CATSDFSGEQYF. The CDR3 DNA follows: TGTGCCACCAGTGATTTCTCAGGGGAGCAGTACTTC.

At least ten counts were recorded for this clonotype. This beta chain is a stray sequence in a library constructed for alpha chains; its clone size is not meaningful. This chain connects TRBV7-2 to TRBJ2-7; possibly TRBD2 for D (5 bases). The germline V gene has CDR1 SGHTA and CDR2 FQGNSA. V was cut by 2 bases and J by 2 bases, with 10 bases left in between. The CDR3 is 14 amino acids. CDR3 protein: CASSLWSAAYEQYF. The CDR3 bases are TGTGCCAGCAGCTTATGGTCAGCGGCCTACGAGCAGTACTTC.